Listed below are T cell receptor beta chains from one sample, sequenced in a study of blood T cell repertoires in COVID-19. Using immunoSEQ multiplex PCR, the repertoire was profiled, and TCRdb retains in-frame clones only, with some absent. The data contain tens of thousands of clones, around 88% of them seen just once; the ten biggest clones take up 5.5% to 7.5%. The sample taken for sequencing was peripheral blood. Receptors originate from a woman aged 80 or older with acute or convalescent COVID-19. CDR3s include the opening cysteine and the closing phenylalanine or tryptophan. A D gene is named only where the DNA matches it firmly. Only part of the rows carry a size: once, few, many, or a class if the clone is expanded.

J: TRBJ1-2; D: -; size: once; V: TRBV5-4; length: 16; DNA: TGTGCCAGCACCTCCTGGGGCCAGGGTAGGGGGAATGGCTACACCTTC; CDR3: CASTSWGQGRGNGYTF
J: TRBJ2-2; D: -; size: few; V: TRBV19; length: 14; DNA: TGTGCCAGTAGTACTAGCTCATACACCGGGGAGCTGTTTTTT; CDR3: CASSTSSYTGELFF
J: TRBJ2-5; D: TRBD2; size: -; V: TRBV19; length: 13; DNA: TGTGCCAGTAAAGGACTAGCGGGAGAGACCCAGTACTTC; CDR3: CASKGLAGETQYF
J: TRBJ2-1; D: TRBD1; size: -; V: TRBV19; length: 18; DNA: TGTGCCAGTAGTATAGAAAAAATAGGACAGGGTAGGGTCAATGAGCAGTTCTTC; CDR3: CASSIEKIGQGRVNEQFF
J: TRBJ1-2; D: -; size: -; V: TRBV12-3/TRBV12-4; length: 13; DNA: TGTGCCAGCAGTTCGGGAGGATCCTATGGCTACACCTTC; CDR3: CASSSGGSYGYTF
J: TRBJ1-2; D: TRBD1; size: -; V: TRBV7-2; length: 15; DNA: TGTGCCAGCAGCTTAGTCATTGGACAGGTATTTGGCTACACCTTC; CDR3: CASSLVIGQVFGYTF
J: TRBJ1-3; D: -; size: -; V: TRBV6-5; length: 13; DNA: TGTGCCACCGCCACCGGGACAGGAAACACCATATATTTT; CDR3: CATATGTGNTIYF
J: TRBJ1-2; D: -; size: few; V: TRBV7-2; length: 13; DNA: TGTGCCAGCAGCGAACAGACTAACTATGGCTACACCTTC; CDR3: CASSEQTNYGYTF
J: TRBJ2-3; D: -; size: -; V: TRBV5-4; length: 16; DNA: TGTGCCAGCAGCTTGAATGCCCGACAGAGCACAGATACGCAGTATTTT; CDR3: CASSLNARQSTDTQYF
J: TRBJ2-5; D: TRBD2; size: -; V: TRBV3-1/TRBV3-2; length: 18; DNA: TGTGCCAGCAGCCAAGCTTGGGTAGCGGGGGGGGGCCAAGAGACCCAGTACTTC; CDR3: CASSQAWVAGGGQETQYF
J: TRBJ2-4; D: TRBD1; size: -; V: TRBV5-1; length: 16; DNA: TGCGCCAGCAACACAGGGGAAACTACAGCCAAAAACATTCAGTACTTC; CDR3: CASNTGETTAKNIQYF
J: TRBJ1-4; D: -; size: -; V: TRBV4-2; length: 16; DNA: TGTGCCAGCAGCCAAGGGGGGGGCGCAACTAATGAAAAACTGTTTTTT; CDR3: CASSQGGGATNEKLFF
J: TRBJ1-1; D: -; size: -; V: TRBV27; length: 13; DNA: TGTGCCAGCAGTTTATTCCGGGGCACTGAAGCTTTCTTT; CDR3: CASSLFRGTEAFF
J: TRBJ2-3; D: TRBD1; size: -; V: TRBV30; length: 15; DNA: TGTGCCTGGAGTGTAAAGGGGGCTGTTTCAGATACGCAGTATTTT; CDR3: CAWSVKGAVSDTQYF
J: TRBJ2-1; D: -; size: -; V: TRBV2; length: 13; DNA: TGTGCCAGCAGTGTGTCACAGGGCAATGAGCAGTTCTTC; CDR3: CASSVSQGNEQFF
J: TRBJ2-5; D: TRBD2; size: -; V: TRBV6-5; length: 14; DNA: TGTGCAACATCGGCTAGCGGGTACCAAGAGACCCAGTACTTC; CDR3: CATSASGYQETQYF
J: TRBJ2-3; D: TRBD2; size: -; V: TRBV19; length: 15; DNA: TGTGCCAGTAGTATAGGACTAGCACTCACAGATACGCAGTATTTT; CDR3: CASSIGLALTDTQYF
J: TRBJ1-2; D: -; size: -; V: TRBV6-5; length: 14; DNA: TGTGCCAGCAGTTACTTAACCCCGGTATATGGCTACACCTTC; CDR3: CASSYLTPVYGYTF
J: TRBJ1-1; D: TRBD1; size: -; V: TRBV6-4; length: 14; DNA: TGTGCCAGCAGTGACGGGACAGGGGGCACTGAAGCTTTCTTT; CDR3: CASSDGTGGTEAFF
J: TRBJ1-2; D: -; size: -; V: TRBV5-1; length: 17; DNA: TGCGCCAGCAGCTTGGCGGTCTCGAATCGAGCTAACTATGGCTACACCTTC; CDR3: CASSLAVSNRANYGYTF
J: TRBJ1-2; D: -; size: -; V: TRBV12-3/TRBV12-4; length: 13; DNA: TGTGCCAGCAGCCCACAGGGTAACTATGGCTACACCTTC; CDR3: CASSPQGNYGYTF
J: TRBJ2-7; D: -; size: -; V: TRBV9; length: 16; DNA: TGTGCCAGCAGCGTGGGAGCTTCAACCGGCTCCTACGAGCAGTACTTC; CDR3: CASSVGASTGSYEQYF
J: TRBJ1-6; D: TRBD1; size: -; V: TRBV7-9; length: 14; DNA: TGTGCCAGCAGCCGGGGACAGCTTAATTCACCCCTCCACTTT; CDR3: CASSRGQLNSPLHF
J: TRBJ1-2; D: TRBD1; size: -; V: TRBV28; length: 15; DNA: TGTGCCAGCCAGACGGGGGGACAGGCTAACTATGGCTACACCTTC; CDR3: CASQTGGQANYGYTF
J: TRBJ2-1; D: TRBD2; size: -; V: TRBV5-1; length: 17; DNA: TGCGCCAGCAGCTGGGGTGGGCGGGGGAGCTCCTACAATGAGCAGTTCTTC; CDR3: CASSWGGRGSSYNEQFF
J: TRBJ1-1; D: TRBD1; size: -; V: TRBV9; length: 16; DNA: TGTGCCAGCAGCGTGACACCTCAGGGGGCAGGCACTGAAGCTTTCTTT; CDR3: CASSVTPQGAGTEAFF
J: TRBJ2-3; D: -; size: -; V: TRBV6-5; length: 14; DNA: TGTGCCAGCAGTCTAGCGCACACTACGGATACGCAGTATTTT; CDR3: CASSLAHTTDTQYF
J: TRBJ1-1; D: TRBD1; size: -; V: TRBV7-9; length: 15; DNA: TGTGCCAGCAGCTTAGCAGGGACAGGGATGACTGAAGCTTTCTTT; CDR3: CASSLAGTGMTEAFF
J: TRBJ1-4; D: TRBD1; size: -; V: TRBV6-5; length: 14; DNA: TGTGCCAGCAGCCGGACAGGGGGGGGTGGAAAACTGTTTTTT; CDR3: CASSRTGGGGKLFF
J: TRBJ2-5; D: TRBD2; size: -; V: TRBV28; length: 14; DNA: TGTGCCAGCAGTTTAGGGACTAACTGGGAGACCCAGTACTTC; CDR3: CASSLGTNWETQYF
J: TRBJ1-1; D: TRBD1; size: -; V: TRBV19; length: 13; DNA: TGTGCCAGTAGTATAGGGACAGGGTCTGAAGCTTTCTTT; CDR3: CASSIGTGSEAFF
J: TRBJ2-2; D: -; size: once; V: TRBV5-1; length: 15; DNA: TGCGCCAGCAGCTTGGACAGGGCAAGAGCCGGGGAGCTGTTTTTT; CDR3: CASSLDRARAGELFF
J: TRBJ2-1; D: -; size: -; V: TRBV5-1; length: 17; DNA: TGCGCCAGCAGCTTGGAGGCAGCCCGAGGCTCCTACAATGAGCAGTTCTTC; CDR3: CASSLEAARGSYNEQFF
J: TRBJ1-2; D: -; size: -; V: TRBV9; length: 13; DNA: TGTGCCAGCAGCGCCCCGGGGGGGGTTGGCTACACCTTC; CDR3: CASSAPGGVGYTF
J: TRBJ1-2; D: TRBD1; size: -; V: TRBV28; length: 15; DNA: TGTGCCAGCAGCCGGGGGACAGCCTTTAACTATGGCTACACCTTC; CDR3: CASSRGTAFNYGYTF
J: TRBJ1-5; D: -; size: -; V: TRBV2; length: 15; DNA: TGTGCCAGCAGTGAGACAACAGCAAGCAATCAGCCCCAGCATTTT; CDR3: CASSETTASNQPQHF
J: TRBJ2-7; D: TRBD1; size: -; V: TRBV6-5; length: 15; DNA: TGTGCCAGCAGTTACCGGACAGGGGGAACCTACGAGCAGTACTTC; CDR3: CASSYRTGGTYEQYF
J: TRBJ1-1; D: TRBD1; size: once; V: TRBV5-1; length: 15; DNA: TGCGCCAGCAGCCCGAGGACAGGGGAGAACACTGAAGCTTTCTTT; CDR3: CASSPRTGENTEAFF
J: TRBJ1-2; D: TRBD1; size: -; V: TRBV14; length: 14; DNA: TGTGCCAGCAGCCAAGAACAGGGGACCTATGGCTACACCTTC; CDR3: CASSQEQGTYGYTF
J: TRBJ2-3; D: TRBD2; size: -; V: TRBV6-4; length: 16; DNA: TGTGCCAGCAGTGAAGGACTAGCGGGGGCCACAGATACGCAGTATTTT; CDR3: CASSEGLAGATDTQYF
J: TRBJ2-1; D: TRBD2; size: -; V: TRBV19; length: 16; DNA: TGTGCCAGTAGTTCCTTTAGCGGGAGAACGGCCAATGAGCAGTTCTTC; CDR3: CASSSFSGRTANEQFF
J: TRBJ2-1; D: TRBD2; size: -; V: TRBV7-2; length: 14; DNA: TGTGCCAGCAGCTTAGCGGGGGGGGTAAATGAGCAGTTCTTC; CDR3: CASSLAGGVNEQFF
J: TRBJ2-3; D: -; size: few; V: TRBV30; length: 14; DNA: TGTGCCTGGAGTCGAAGCGGGCGCACAGATACGCAGTATTTT; CDR3: CAWSRSGRTDTQYF
J: TRBJ2-7; D: -; size: -; V: TRBV4-1; length: 15; DNA: TGCGCCAGCAGCCAGGACTTCTTAAACTCCTACGAGCAGTACTTC; CDR3: CASSQDFLNSYEQYF
J: TRBJ1-6; D: -; size: -; V: TRBV6-5; length: 15; DNA: TGTGCCAGCAGTTACGGGGCCGGGGGGAATTCACCCCTCCACTTT; CDR3: CASSYGAGGNSPLHF
J: TRBJ1-1; D: -; size: -; V: TRBV23-1; length: 15; DNA: TGCGCCAGCAGCCCTAAAAGGGAGAAGGACACTGAAGCTTTCTTT; CDR3: CASSPKREKDTEAFF
J: TRBJ2-3; D: -; size: few; V: TRBV7-9; length: 15; DNA: TGTGCCAGCAGCGACGGGAGAAGTTTAAAGGATACGCAGTATTTT; CDR3: CASSDGRSLKDTQYF
J: TRBJ2-3; D: TRBD2; size: -; V: TRBV10-3; length: 14; DNA: TGTGCCATCGGGGCCAGCGGGGGAACAGATACGCAGTATTTT; CDR3: CAIGASGGTDTQYF
J: TRBJ2-2; D: -; size: -; V: TRBV30; length: 15; DNA: TGTGCCTGGAGAAATAGAGGGTTCAACACCGGGGAGCTGTTTTTT; CDR3: CAWRNRGFNTGELFF
J: TRBJ2-1; D: TRBD1; size: -; V: TRBV19; length: 14; DNA: TGTGCCAGTAGACCGGGACAGGGGCGCAATGAGCAGTTCTTC; CDR3: CASRPGQGRNEQFF
J: TRBJ1-1; D: -; size: -; V: TRBV12-3/TRBV12-4; length: 13; DNA: TGTGCCAGCAGTTTCTCGGGGGGCACTGAAGCTTTCTTT; CDR3: CASSFSGGTEAFF
J: TRBJ1-2; D: TRBD1; size: -; V: TRBV9; length: 13; DNA: TGTGCCAGCAGCGAATGGACAGGCTATGGCTACACCTTC; CDR3: CASSEWTGYGYTF
J: TRBJ2-3; D: -; size: -; V: TRBV5-6; length: 12; DNA: TGTGCCAGCAGCTTGTACTCAGATACGCAGTATTTT; CDR3: CASSLYSDTQYF
J: TRBJ2-3; D: TRBD1; size: -; V: TRBV18; length: 15; DNA: TGTGCCAGCTCACCGCGGACAGGGGTGGCAGATACGCAGTATTTT; CDR3: CASSPRTGVADTQYF
J: TRBJ1-3; D: TRBD1; size: -; V: TRBV19; length: 13; DNA: TGTGCCAGTAGGGACAGGGACGGAAACACCATATATTTT; CDR3: CASRDRDGNTIYF
J: TRBJ1-2; D: -; size: -; V: TRBV27; length: 13; DNA: TGTGCCAGCAGTTTGGGGAGTAGCTATGGCTACACCTTC; CDR3: CASSLGSSYGYTF
J: TRBJ2-1; D: TRBD2; size: once; V: TRBV4-1; length: 16; DNA: TGCGCCAGCAGCCAAGTCGGGGGGGCCTCAATCAATGAGCAGTTCTTC; CDR3: CASSQVGGASINEQFF
J: TRBJ2-7; D: -; size: -; V: TRBV15; length: 14; DNA: TGTGCCACCAGCAAGGGGGGGAACTCCTACGAGCAGTACTTC; CDR3: CATSKGGNSYEQYF
J: TRBJ2-3; D: -; size: -; V: TRBV5-1; length: 15; DNA: TGCGCCAGCAGCCTCAATATCGCTAGCGCAGATACGCAGTATTTT; CDR3: CASSLNIASADTQYF